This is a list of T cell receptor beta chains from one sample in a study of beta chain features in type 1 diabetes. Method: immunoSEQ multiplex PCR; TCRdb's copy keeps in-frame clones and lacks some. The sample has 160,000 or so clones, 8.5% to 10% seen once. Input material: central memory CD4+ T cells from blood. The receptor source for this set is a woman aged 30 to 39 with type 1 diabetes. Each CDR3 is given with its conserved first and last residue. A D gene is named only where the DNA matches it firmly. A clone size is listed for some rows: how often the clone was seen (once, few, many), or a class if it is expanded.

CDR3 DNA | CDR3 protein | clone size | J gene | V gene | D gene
TGTGCCAGCAGTGACCCTGGAGGACTCCGCACCTACGAGCAGTACTTC | CASSDPGGLRTYEQYF | - | TRBJ2-7 | TRBV2 | -
TGTGCCAGCAGCTTAGTAGGGGGGACAGGGAATGAAAAACTGTTTTTT | CASSLVGGTGNEKLFF | few | TRBJ1-4 | TRBV7-8 | TRBD1
TGTGCCAGCAACTTAGCCCCGGGACTCTCGGGCTACACCTTC | CASNLAPGLSGYTF | - | TRBJ1-2 | TRBV28 | -
TGCGCCAGCGGGACAGGAGATAACTATGGCTACACCTTC | CASGTGDNYGYTF | few | TRBJ1-2 | TRBV5-1 | TRBD1
TGTGCCAGCTCACTGGACAGCGAAAAACTGTTTTTT | CASSLDSEKLFF | - | TRBJ1-4 | TRBV18 | -
TGTGCCAGTAGTGCAGGGAATTCGGGTGGCTACACCTTC | CASSAGNSGGYTF | - | TRBJ1-2 | TRBV19 | -
TGTGCCAGTAGTTTCAACTATCAGCCCCAGCATTTT | CASSFNYQPQHF | - | TRBJ1-5 | TRBV19 | -
TGTGCCAGCAGTTTATCTTGGGAGATGTATGGCTACACCTTC | CASSLSWEMYGYTF | - | TRBJ1-2 | TRBV27 | -
TGTGCCAGCAGCGCAGGGGGCGATGAGCAGTTCTTC | CASSAGGDEQFF | - | TRBJ2-1 | TRBV7-3 | TRBD1
TGTGCCAGCAGTTTTGTGGGGGCAAGTAATGAAAAACTGTTTTTT | CASSFVGASNEKLFF | few | TRBJ1-4 | TRBV28 | -
TGTGCCTGGGAAGCGGGAGGCACAGATACGCAGTATTTT | CAWEAGGTDTQYF | - | TRBJ2-3 | TRBV30 | TRBD2
TGTGCCAGCTCGCCACCTGGACAGGGGGCGGACGAGCAGTACTTC | CASSPPGQGADEQYF | - | TRBJ2-7 | TRBV18 | TRBD1
TGTGCCAGCAGTTTATCCCCGGGACAGGGGGCGTACGGCTACACCTTC | CASSLSPGQGAYGYTF | - | TRBJ1-2 | TRBV27 | TRBD1
TGTGCCAGCAAGCAGGGGGCGCTCGGACTAGGCTACACCTTC | CASKQGALGLGYTF | - | TRBJ1-2 | TRBV6-1 | TRBD1
TGCGCCAGCAGCTCCTCTAGCGGGGTGTACAATGAGCAGTTCTTC | CASSSSSGVYNEQFF | - | TRBJ2-1 | TRBV5-1 | TRBD2
TGTGCCAGCAGTCCCGACAGCTATGGCTACACCTTC | CASSPDSYGYTF | - | TRBJ1-2 | TRBV27 | -
TGTGCCAGCCGGGACAGGGAAGCAGATACGCAGTATTTT | CASRDREADTQYF | few | TRBJ2-3 | TRBV19 | TRBD1
TGTGCCTGGAGTACGGGACTAGCGGGGGCCGGGGAGCTGTTTTTT | CAWSTGLAGAGELFF | - | TRBJ2-2 | TRBV30 | TRBD2
TGTGCCAGCAGCGTGAGCCGGGACAACTACGAGCAGTACTTC | CASSVSRDNYEQYF | few | TRBJ2-7 | TRBV9 | -
TGTGCCAGCTCACCACGGAGCACCAGCGACACTGAAGCTTTCTTT | CASSPRSTSDTEAFF | few | TRBJ1-1 | TRBV18 | -
TGTGCCACCAGTAGTAGCGGGAGTGGTAAATACGAGCAGTACTTC | CATSSSGSGKYEQYF | - | TRBJ2-7 | TRBV10-3 | TRBD2
TGTGCCAGCAGCCTGGACAGAAACACTGAAGCTTTCTTT | CASSLDRNTEAFF | few | TRBJ1-1 | TRBV2 | -
TGCAGCGCCGAGGGAGTGGAGAACACTGAAGCTTTCTTT | CSAEGVENTEAFF | few | TRBJ1-1 | TRBV29-1 | -
TGCGCCAGCAGCACGGGACTAGCTGAGACCCAGTACTTC | CASSTGLAETQYF | few | TRBJ2-5 | TRBV5-1 | TRBD2
TGTGCCAGCAGCTTAGGACTAGCGGGAGGAATATACAATGAGCAGTTCTTC | CASSLGLAGGIYNEQFF | - | TRBJ2-1 | TRBV28 | TRBD2
TGTGCCAGCACCTCCGGGTCGGGGGCCTACAATGAGCAGTTCTTC | CASTSGSGAYNEQFF | few | TRBJ2-1 | TRBV6-5 | -
TGCAGCGTTGGGGGGACTAGCGGGATAGTCGAGCAGTACTTC | CSVGGTSGIVEQYF | few | TRBJ2-7 | TRBV29-1 | TRBD2
TGTGCTAGCAGCCAAAGTGGGCGACAGGGAGAGACCCAGTACTTC | CASSQSGRQGETQYF | - | TRBJ2-5 | TRBV7-7 | TRBD1
TGCGCCAGCAGCCAAGAGCCCCAGGGTGCAAGGGGCTACACCTTC | CASSQEPQGARGYTF | few | TRBJ1-2 | TRBV4-1 | -
TGTGCCAGCACTGACCAGAGCGGCAACCAGCAGTATTTT | CASTDQSGNQQYF | - | TRBJ2-3 | TRBV2 | -
TGTGCCAGTAGTACGCCGACGGGGACAATAAGGGGTCAGCCCCAGCATTTT | CASSTPTGTIRGQPQHF | few | TRBJ1-5 | TRBV19 | -
TGTGCCAGCAGCTTAGAGGGGAATGCCGGGGAGCTGTTTTTT | CASSLEGNAGELFF | - | TRBJ2-2 | TRBV7-9 | -
TGTGCCAGCAGTGACATACAGGGGAACTATGGCTACACCTTC | CASSDIQGNYGYTF | - | TRBJ1-2 | TRBV25-1 | TRBD1
TGTGCCAGCAGCTTAGAGGAGGGAACTGAGCAGTTCTTC | CASSLEEGTEQFF | - | TRBJ2-1 | TRBV11-2 | -
TGTGCCAGCAGCCAAGACAACAGGGAAACCTACGAGCAGTACTTC | CASSQDNRETYEQYF | few | TRBJ2-7 | TRBV4-2 | -